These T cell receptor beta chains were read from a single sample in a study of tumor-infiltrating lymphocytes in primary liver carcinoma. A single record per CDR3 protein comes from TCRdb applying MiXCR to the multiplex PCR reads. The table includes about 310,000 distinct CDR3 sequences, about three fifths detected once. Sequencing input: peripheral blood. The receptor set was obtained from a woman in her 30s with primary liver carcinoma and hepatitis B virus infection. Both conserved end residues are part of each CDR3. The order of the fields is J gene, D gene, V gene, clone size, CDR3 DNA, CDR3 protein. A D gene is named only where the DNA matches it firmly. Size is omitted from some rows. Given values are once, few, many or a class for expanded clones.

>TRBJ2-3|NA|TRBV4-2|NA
TGTGCCAGCAGCCAAGAGACCGGGAGCACAGATATGCAGTATTTT
CASSQETGSTDMQYF
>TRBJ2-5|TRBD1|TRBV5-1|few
TGCGCCAGCAGTTCCTCAGCTACAGGGGAGAGGACCCAGTACTTC
CASSSSATGERTQYF
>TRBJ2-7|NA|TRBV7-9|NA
TGTGCCAGCAGCCTGAACCGGGACTTGGGCGAGCAGTACTTC
CASSLNRDLGEQYF
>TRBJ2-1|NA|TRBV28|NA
TGTGCCAGCAGTCCCTCAAGGAACAATGAGCAGTTCTTC
CASSPSRNNEQFF
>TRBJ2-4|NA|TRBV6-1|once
TGTGCCAGCGGGTTGGGAGGCTGTCTAGCCAAAAACATTCAGTACTTC
CASGLGGCLAKNIQYF
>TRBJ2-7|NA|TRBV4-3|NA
TGCGCCAGCAGCCAAGGAACGAATAGCGCTTCCTACGAGCAATACTTC
CASSQGTNSASYEQYF
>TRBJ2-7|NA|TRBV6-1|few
TGTGCCAGCAGTGAAGAAGCGAGGGCCTACGAGCAGTACTTC
CASSEEARAYEQYF
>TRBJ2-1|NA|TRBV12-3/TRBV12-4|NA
TGTAACAGCAGTTTTACACCCTACAATGAGCAGTTCTTC
CNSSFTPYNEQFF
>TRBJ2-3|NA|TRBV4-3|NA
TGCGCCAGCAGCCAAGGACACACTCTCACAGATACGCAGTATTTT
CASSQGHTLTDTQYF
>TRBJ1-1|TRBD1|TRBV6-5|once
TGTGCCAGCAGTTCCACCGGGACAGGGGGCGGATCGGCTGAAACTTTCTTT
CASSSTGTGGGSAETFF
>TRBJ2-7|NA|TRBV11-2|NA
TGTGCCAGCAGGGGTCTAGCCTCCTACGAGCAGCACTTC
CASRGLASYEQHF
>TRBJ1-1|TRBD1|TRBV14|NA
TGTGCCAGCAGCCCAAGGGGGCGCGTTGAAGCTTTCTTT
CASSPRGRVEAFF
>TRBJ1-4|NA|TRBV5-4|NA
TGTGCCAGCAGCGTCGACAGCACCAATGAAAAACTGTTTTTT
CASSVDSTNEKLFF
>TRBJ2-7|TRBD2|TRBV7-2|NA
TGTGCCAGCAGCACTACTAGCGGGAGAAGCACGGGGGGGCAGTACTTC
CASSTTSGRSTGGQYF
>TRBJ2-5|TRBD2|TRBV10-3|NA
TGTGCCATCAGTGAGTCAGGAAGGACTAGCGGGCAAGAGACCCAGTACTTC
CAISESGRTSGQETQYF
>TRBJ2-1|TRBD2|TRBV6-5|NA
TGTGCCAGCAGCCCCCCCGGGCGGGAGGACGATGAGCAGTTCTTC
CASSPPGREDDEQFF
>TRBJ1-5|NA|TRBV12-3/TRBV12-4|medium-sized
TGTGCCAGCAGTACCACGGACAGCTTCAATCAGCCCCAGCATTTT
CASSTTDSFNQPQHF
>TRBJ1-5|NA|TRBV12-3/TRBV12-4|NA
TGTGCCAGCAACCCAACGGTGGCTGGGAGCAATCAGCCCCAGCATTTT
CASNPTVAGSNQPQHF
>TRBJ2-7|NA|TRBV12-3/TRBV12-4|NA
TGTGCCGGCAGCGGGTCGGACTACGAGCAGTACTTC
CAGSGSDYEQYF
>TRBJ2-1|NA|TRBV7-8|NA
TGTGCCAGCAGCTCCCTCCAGCAGGTGCGCTCCTACAATGAGCAGTTCTTC
CASSSLQQVRSYNEQFF
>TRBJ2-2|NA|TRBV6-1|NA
TGTGCCAGCAGGAACAGGGCGAACTCCGGGGAGCTGTTTTTT
CASRNRANSGELFF
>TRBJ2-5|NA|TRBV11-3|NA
TGTGCCAGCAGCTTAGGTCGCCGGGTGGAGACCCGGTACTTC
CASSLGRRVETRYF